Included here is one T cell receptor beta chain sequence, with context. V lost 7 bases to trimming and J lost 1 base; unmatched junction nucleotides: 3. CDR1 is MDHEN and CDR2 is SYDVKM in the germline V gene. The CDR3 is 14 residues long. Amplification used 60 Vbeta primers and 13 Jbeta primers. Sequencing used immunoSEQ multiplex PCR; TCRdb keeps in-frame clones, though not all of them. In the table there are roughly 200,000 clones, approximately 82% of which are singletons. This entry comes from a study of cytomegalovirus exposure and HLA in healthy donors. Specimen: PBMCs. This clonotype originated in a woman under 30 in good health and CMV-seronegative. The chain recombines TRBV28 with TRBJ2-3, with 9 positions matching TRBD1. The CDR3 coding sequence is TGTGCCAGCATTTGGACAGGGGGCACAGATACGCAGTATTTT. Residues: CASIWTGGTDTQYF.